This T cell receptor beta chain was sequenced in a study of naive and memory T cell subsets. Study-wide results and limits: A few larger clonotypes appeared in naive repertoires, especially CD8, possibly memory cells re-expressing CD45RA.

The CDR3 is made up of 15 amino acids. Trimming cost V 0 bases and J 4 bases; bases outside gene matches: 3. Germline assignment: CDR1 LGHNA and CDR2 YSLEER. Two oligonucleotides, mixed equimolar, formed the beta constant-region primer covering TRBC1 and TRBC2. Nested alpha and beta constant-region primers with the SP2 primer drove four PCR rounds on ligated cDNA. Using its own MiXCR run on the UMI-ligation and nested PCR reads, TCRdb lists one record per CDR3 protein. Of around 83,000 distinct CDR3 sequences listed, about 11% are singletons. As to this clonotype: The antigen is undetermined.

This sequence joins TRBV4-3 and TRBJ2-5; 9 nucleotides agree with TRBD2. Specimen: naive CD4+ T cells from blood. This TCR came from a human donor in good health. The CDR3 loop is CASSQDRRGGETQYF. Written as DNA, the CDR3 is TGCGCCAGCAGCCAAGATAGGCGGGGGGGAGAGACCCAGTACTTC.